This TCR beta chain emerged from a study of identical twins. Whole-study findings and limits: Abundant cord blood beta clonotypes carried fewer insertions; memory repertoires showed none.

V was cut by 0 bases and J by 10 bases, with 13 bases left in between. Germline loops: CDR1 DFQATT, CDR2 SNEGSKA (reference sequence). The CDR3 sequence is 13 residues long. A universal primer site was created by template switching, with the cDNA bearing unique molecular identifiers. TCRdb reprocessed the 5' RACE reads via MiXCR and lists one record per CDR3 protein. The sample shows some 1,600,000 distinct CDR3 sequences, around a third of them seen only once. A word on this clonotype: The antigen remains undetermined.

Everyone who donated was a healthy Caucasian. The sample taken for sequencing was cord blood. V usage is TRBV20-1 and J usage is TRBJ2-1; D not resolved. The sequence came from a newborn girl in good health. CDR3 coding DNA: TGCAGTGCTAGAGATCCGCGACCACAAGAGCAGTTCTTC. Its translation is CSARDPRPQEQFF.